This T cell receptor (beta chain) was sequenced for a study of blood T cells in healthy people across ages. Sample-barcoded 5' priming and a J-beta primer mix drove a second PCR of roughly 6 to 12 cycles. MiXCR, run by TCRdb on the 5' RACE reads, gives a single entry per CDR3 protein. Of around 620,000 distinct CDR3 sequences in the sample, 27% are singletons; the top ten hold approximately 18%. Per sample, a minimum of 6.5 million PBMCs were isolated. The junction had 4 bases not matched to a gene; V was cut back by 6 bases and J by 7 bases. CDR1 and CDR2 from the germline V gene are ENHRY and SYGVKD. The CDR3 extends over 14 amino acids.

Sequenced sample: blood. The origin of this receptor is a woman in her 70s in good health. This chain connects TRBV10-3 to TRBJ1-6, with TRBD1 matching 9 bases. CDR3 amino acids: CAIRQTGGNSPLHF. The CDR3 bases are TGTGCCATCAGACAGACAGGGGGAAATTCACCCCTCCACTTT.